This passage covers 24 T cell receptor beta chains from one sample sequenced in a study of blood T cell repertoires in COVID-19. Profiled with immunoSEQ multiplex PCR; TCRdb holds only in-frame clones, not every one. This sample has 150,000 to 200,000 clones, with almost 90% found just once. Sequenced input: peripheral blood. The receptors shown here come from a man aged 50 to 59 with acute or convalescent COVID-19.

The gene calls are TRBV10-3 and TRBJ1-3, with a tentative D call TRBD1 (5 bases). The CDR3 covers 14 residues. V shed 7 bases and J shed 0 bases, with 10 bases lying between them. Germline V CDR1 and CDR2: ENHRY, SYGVKD. CDR3: CAITDSVSGNTIYF. CDR3 nucleotides: TGTGCCATCACCGACAGTGTCTCTGGAAACACCATATATTTT.

The chain uses TRBV5-1 and TRBJ1-4, with 9 bases matching TRBD1. CDR1 and CDR2 from the germline V gene are SGHRS and YFSETQ. Trimming cost V 4 bases and J 3 bases; bases outside gene matches: 7. The CDR3 extends over 16 amino acids. The CDR3 DNA reads TGCGCCAGCAGCCTCGGGACAGGGATGCCTAATGAAAAACTGTTTTTT. Its protein is CASSLGTGMPNEKLFF.

This sequence joins TRBV30 and TRBJ1-3; D might be TRBD1 (6 bases). The CDR3 runs to 16 residues. Germline V CDR1 and CDR2: GTSNPN, SVGIG (reference sequence). Trimming cost V 2 bases and J 4 bases, with 18 bases left between them. The CDR3 here is CAWSNGGGGLGNTIYF. In nucleotides, the CDR3 is TGTGCCTGGAGTAATGGGGGAGGGGGGCTCGGAAACACCATATATTTT.

V usage is TRBV7-3 and J usage is TRBJ1-4, with D tentatively TRBD1 (6 bases). This CDR3 spans 16 amino acids. Trimming pared 5 bases from V and 4 bases from J, leaving 17 bases between. CDR1 SGHTA and CDR2 FQGTGA come from the germline V gene. The CDR3 loop is CASSPNTDSYNEKLFF. The CDR3 DNA follows: TGTGCCAGCAGCCCAAATACGGACAGTTATAATGAAAAACTGTTTTTT.

This chain uses TRBV6-6 with TRBJ1-2; D is possibly TRBD1 (6 bases). The CDR3 has 15 amino acids. Germline V gives CDR1 MNHNY, CDR2 SVGAGI (reference sequence). The V end was cut by 2 bases, the J end by 6 bases, with 16 bases between. In nucleotides, the CDR3 is TGTGCCAGCAGTTACCCCAGGGGAAAAAGGCATGGCTACACCTTC. Residues: CASSYPRGKRHGYTF.

V is TRBV11-2 and J is TRBJ2-7; D is perhaps TRBD1 (5 bases). V lost 6 bases and J lost 2, with 8 bases in between. Germline lookup yields CDR1 SGHAT and CDR2 FQNNGV. This CDR3 spans 12 amino acids. The CDR3 DNA reads as TGTGCCAGCAGTTCACAGGCCTACGAGCAGTACGTC. This codes for CASSSQAYEQYV.

The V call is TRBV9, the J call TRBJ2-2, with TRBD2 as a possible D gene (6 bases). V gave up 7 bases and J gave up 9 bases, with 22 bases separating them. From germline, CDR1 is SGDLS and CDR2 YYNGEE. The CDR3 totals 15 residues. The CDR3 protein is CASGGPSAETRELFF. The CDR3, as DNA: TGTGCCAGCGGTGGGCCTAGCGCCGAGACCCGGGAGCTGTTTTTT.

This sequence joins TRBV18 and TRBJ2-5; 12 nucleotides agree with TRBD2. This CDR3 spans 16 amino acids. J was trimmed by 2 bases and V by 5 bases; bases with no gene match: 6. In germline, CDR1 is KGHSH, CDR2 LQKENI. CDR3 bases: TGTGCCAGCTCAGAAAGACTAGCGGGAGAGCAAGAGACCCAGTACTTC. This gives the protein CASSERLAGEQETQYF.

The chain recombines TRBV6-1 with TRBJ2-1, with 10 bases identical to TRBD2. There are 15 residues in the CDR3. The germline gives CDR1 MNHNS, CDR2 SASEGT. Unmatched junction bases numbered 2, after V lost 3 bases and J lost 3 bases. As DNA, the CDR3 is TGTGCCAGCAGTGATGGACTAGCGGTCTACAATGAGCAGTTCTTC. Translated, it gives CASSDGLAVYNEQFF.

The chain has TRBV6-5 and TRBJ1-1, with a weak D call TRBD1 (6 bases). Per the germline V gene, CDR1 is MNHEY and CDR2 is SVGAGI. The CDR3 is 15 residues long. Trimming cost V 0 bases and J 4 bases, with 12 bases left between them. The CDR3 DNA reads as TGTGCCAGCAGTTACTCGAATCAGGGGCGCACTGAAGCTTTCTTT. Amino acid sequence: CASSYSNQGRTEAFF.

The chain uses TRBV20-1 and TRBJ1-3, with D perhaps TRBD1 (5 bases). V was shortened by 3 bases and J by 2 bases, with 14 bases between the two germline ends. This CDR3 region has 15 residues. Germline values: CDR1 DFQATT, CDR2 SNEGSKA (reference sequence). The CDR3, as DNA: TGCAGTGCTAGTCGGGCCGGGACTACTGGAAACACCATATATTTT. Protein: CSASRAGTTGNTIYF.

V and J are TRBV19 and TRBJ1-5, with a tentative D call TRBD1 (5 bases). The CDR3 sequence is 15 residues long. Per the germline V gene, CDR1 is LNHDA and CDR2 is SQIVND (reference sequence). The germline V and J ends were trimmed by 6 bases and 2 bases, with 14 bases remaining between them. The CDR3 region is CASSTGRGGNQPQHF. The CDR3, as DNA: TGTGCCAGTAGCACGGGGAGGGGAGGCAATCAGCCCCAGCATTTT.

The V gene is TRBV6-6, the J gene TRBJ2-5, with D perhaps TRBD2 (7 bases). From germline, CDR1 is MNHNY and CDR2 SVGAGI (reference sequence). The CDR3 runs 13 residues. The ends were cut back, 2 bases at V and 6 bases at J, with 10 bases in the middle. In DNA, the CDR3 is TGTGCCAGCAGTTACGGGGGGGCGAAGACCCAGTACTTC. It encodes CASSYGGAKTQYF.

The gene calls are TRBV9 and TRBJ2-1; TRBD2 might be the D (6 bases). This CDR3 spans 15 amino acids. CDR1 is SGDLS and CDR2 is YYNGEE in the germline V gene. The V end was cut by 0 bases, the J end by 0 bases, with 7 bases between. CDR3 DNA: TGTGCCAGCAGCGTAGTCGGGAGCTCCTACAATGAGCAGTTCTTC. Protein: CASSVVGSSYNEQFF.

This chain connects TRBV9 to TRBJ2-5; 12 bases are shared with TRBD2. V lost 3 bases to trimming and J lost 5 bases; unmatched junction nucleotides: 2. The length of the CDR3 is 14 residues. Germline V lookup: CDR1 SGDLS, CDR2 YYNGEE. Here the CDR3 DNA reads TGTGCCAGCAGCGGTGGGACTAGCGGGGAGACCCAGTACTTC. This translates into CASSGGTSGETQYF.

The chain links TRBV11-1 to TRBJ2-5; 9 nucleotides match TRBD1. Germline V CDR1 and CDR2: SGHAT, FQDESV (reference sequence). CDR3 size: 15 residues. The trim removed 1 base at V and 4 bases at J, leaving 4 bases unmatched. CDR3 nucleotide sequence: TGTGCCAGCAGCTTAGGACAGGGGGGCCGAGAGACCCAGTACTTC. It codes for CASSLGQGGRETQYF.

This chain uses TRBV4-3 with TRBJ1-5; 9 nucleotides line up with TRBD1. Germline V gene lookup returns CDR1 LGHNA and CDR2 YSLEER. The CDR3 covers 19 residues. The V segment lost 0 bases and the J segment 0 bases; nucleotides outside the gene matches: 9. The CDR3 DNA sequence: TGCGCCAGCAGCCAAGATTGGGACAGGGTACCATATAGCAATCAGCCCCAGCATTTT. This codes for CASSQDWDRVPYSNQPQHF.

V is TRBV5-6 and J is TRBJ1-1; D remains unclear. The V end was cut by 1 base, the J end by 13 bases, with 14 bases between. This CDR3 is built from 12 residues. Germline CDR1 reads SGHDT; CDR2 reads YYEEEE. CDR3 DNA: TGTGCCAGCAGCTTGATTGCGGATCTCCTTTTCTTT. Translated, it gives CASSLIADLLFF. The variable domain in full, with the rest retrieved from reference TRBV5-6 and TRBJ1-1, is DAGVTQSPTHLIKTRGQQVTLRCSPKSGHDTVSWYQQALGQGPQFIFQYYEEEERQRGNFPDRFSGHQFPNYSSELNVNALLLGDSALYLCASSLIADLLFFGQGTRLTVV.

V usage is TRBV28 and J usage is TRBJ1-1; TRBD1 matches 11 bases. CDR1 MDHEN and CDR2 SYDVKM come from the germline V gene. The CDR3 is made up of 14 amino acids. V shed 6 bases, J shed 7 bases, and the junction held 7 bases outside the gene matches. The CDR3 nucleotides are TGTGCCAGCAGACAAATGGACAGGGGGCTTGAAGCTTTCTTT. Translated: CASRQMDRGLEAFF.

The chain couples TRBV19 to TRBJ2-3, with 7 bases aligning to TRBD2. The CDR3 contains 15 residues. The J segment lost 4 bases and the V segment lost 1 base, leaving 5 bases of the junction unmatched. Germline V CDR1 and CDR2: LNHDA, SQIVND (reference sequence). CDR3 bases: TGTGCCAGTAGTATAGGGCAGGGAGGGGCAGATACGCAGTATTTT. This translates into CASSIGQGGADTQYF.

This clone was found a few times. Germline and junction disagree at one end, which may indicate a read error. This chain links TRBV11-2 with TRBJ1-4, with no clear D. The germline V gene has CDR1 SGHAT and CDR2 FQNNGV. CDR3 length: 13 amino acids. The CDR3 is CASSLGVNEKLFF. The CDR3, as DNA: TGTGCCAGCAGTTTAGGAGTAAATGAAAAACTGTTTTTT. Complete variable domain (other parts from reference TRBV11-2 and TRBJ1-4): EAGVAQSPRYKIIEKRQSVAFWCNPISGHATLYWYQQILGQGPKLLIQFQNNGVVDDSQLPKDRFSAERLKGVDSTLKIQPAKLEDSAVYLCASSLGVNEKLFFGSGTQLSVL.

The count of this clone is one. V gene TRBV29-1 combines with J gene TRBJ1-2; 9 nucleotides agree with TRBD1. The CDR3 is 15 amino acids. The V segment lost 0 bases and the J segment 0 bases; nucleotides outside the gene matches: 2. Germline V lookup: CDR1 SQVTM, CDR2 ANQGSEA. The CDR3 coding sequence is TGCAGCGTTGAAGAGGGACAGGGAGCTAACTATGGCTACACCTTC. Amino acids: CSVEEGQGANYGYTF.

The V gene is TRBV5-1, the J gene TRBJ2-1, with D uncertain. The CDR3 spans 14 residues. Germline V gene lookup returns CDR1 SGHRS and CDR2 YFSETQ. Trimming left V 1 base short and J 5 bases short, with 10 bases between. This chain's CDR3 is CASSLLLVDNEQFF. Written as DNA, the CDR3 is TGCGCCAGCAGCTTGCTGCTAGTAGACAATGAGCAGTTCTTC.

The rearrangement joins TRBV19 to TRBJ1-5; D possibly corresponds to TRBD1 (5 bases). Per the germline V gene, CDR1 is LNHDA and CDR2 is SQIVND (reference sequence). The CDR3 covers 16 residues. V was shortened by 7 bases and J by 5 bases, with 21 bases between the two germline ends. The CDR3 sequence is CASTPRTLGNDQPQHF. In nucleotides, the CDR3 is TGTGCCAGTACACCAAGGACATTGGGGAATGATCAGCCCCAGCATTTT.